These 19 T cell receptor beta chains share one sample of origin, sequenced in a study of tumor and adjacent non-tumor tissue in lung cancer. The library came from three nested PCR rounds adapted from ARM-PCR protocols. MiXCR, applied by TCRdb to the multiplex PCR reads, yields one record per CDR3 protein. The sample has approximately 100,000 distinct CDR3 sequences; roughly 75% are singletons. RNA was extracted from bulk tissue without any cell sorting. The sample comprised lung tumor tissue. These TCRs come from a woman aged 55-69 years with non-small cell lung cancer.

CDR3 residues: CAWSGLAGGRYQYF. The DNA for the CDR3 is TGTGCCTGGAGTGGGCTAGCGGGAGGCCGCTATCAGTACTTC. The rearrangement joins TRBV30 to TRBJ2-1; 11 positions agree with TRBD2. The DNA end is more similar to TRBJ2-4, so the J call may be wrong. The CDR3 sequence is 14 residues long. CDR1 GTSNPN and CDR2 SVGIG come from the germline V gene (reference sequence).

With regard to this clonotype: A much more abundant neighbour one base away suggests this may be a read error. The genes are TRBV5-4 and TRBJ1-5; TRBD1 is a possible D gene (5 bases). Germline CDR1 SGHNT, CDR2 YYREEE (reference sequence). This CDR3 comprises 14 residues. Here the CDR3 DNA reads TGTGCCAGCAGCATCCGGGGCGTCAATGAGCCCCAGCATTTT. Its protein is CASSIRGVNEPQHF.

On this clonotype: Since a much larger clone is just one base distant, this may be a read error. The chain is built from TRBV4-3 and TRBJ2-5; TRBD1 matches 9 bases. Germline assignment: CDR1 LGHNA and CDR2 YSLEER. The CDR3 has 13 amino acids. The CDR3 reads CASSQEEGDRATF. CDR3 DNA sequence: TGCGCCAGCAGCCAGGAGGAAGGGGACAGGGCTACCTTC.

This chain uses TRBV7-2 with TRBJ1-6, with D tentatively TRBD1 (6 bases). Trimming stripped 0 bases from V and 10 bases from J, with 13 bases between. The CDR3 runs 15 residues. The germline gives CDR1 SGHTA, CDR2 FQGNSA. CDR3 bases: TGTGCCAGCAGCTTAGCTGGGAGGGGGGAATCACCCCTCCACTTT. It is translated as CASSLAGRGESPLHF.

With regard to this clonotype: Since a much larger clone is just one base distant, this may be a read error. The CDR3 loop is CASAEGDPSDTQYF. In DNA, the CDR3 is TGTGCCAGCGCGGAGGGGGACCCCTCAGATACGCAGTATTTT. The rearrangement links TRBV6-2 or TRBV6-3 to TRBJ2-3, with D tentatively TRBD1 or TRBD2 (6 bases each). This CDR3 has 14 amino acids. Germline CDR1 and CDR2: MNHEY and SVGEGT. Trimming stripped 8 bases from V and 4 bases from J, with 16 bases between.

Comments on this clonotype: Germline is not matched at one junction end, which may reflect a read error. The V gene is TRBV28, the J gene TRBJ2-1, with TRBD1 identical over 8 bases. The V gene's germline CDR1 is MDHEN and CDR2 SYDVKM. The CDR3 covers 15 residues. CDR3: CASGPGTGGHNEQLF. The CDR3 DNA reads TGTGCCAGCGGTCCAGGAACAGGGGGACACAATGAGCAGTTATTC.

A remark on this clonotype: The junction differs from germline at one of its ends, possibly a read error. The chain employs TRBV11-2 and TRBJ2-3; no definite D call. Germline lookup yields CDR1 SGHAT and CDR2 FQNNGV. The CDR3 has 11 amino acids. CDR3 nucleotides: TGTGACAGCAGTTTAACAGATACCAAGTATTTT. Translating it yields CDSSLTDTKYF.

This chain links TRBV12-3 or TRBV12-4 with TRBJ2-1; D is tentatively TRBD1 or TRBD2 (5 bases each). The germline V and J ends were trimmed by 3 bases and 15 bases, with 21 bases remaining between them. This CDR3 is built from 14 residues. The CDR3 spells CASSFQELGVELFF. The CDR3 DNA is TGTGCCAGCAGTTTCCAAGAGTTGGGGGTGGAGTTGTTCTTC.

As for this clonotype: The junction departs from germline at one end; a sequencing error may be responsible. This chain connects TRBV6-5 to TRBJ1-3; D gene ambiguous. The length of the CDR3 is 17 residues. Germline V gives CDR1 MNHEY, CDR2 SVGAGI. The CDR3 here is CVSSYSNSEGTGNTIYF. In DNA form, the CDR3 reads TGTGTCAGCAGTTACTCGAACTCAGAGGGTACAGGAAACACCATATATTTT.

A note on this clonotype: A junction boundary mismatches the germline segment, possibly from a read error. V usage is TRBV11-3 and J usage is TRBJ2-1, with 7 bases aligning to TRBD2. The germline CDR1 and CDR2 sequences are SGHNT and YENEEA. The CDR3 has 17 amino acids. In nucleotides, the CDR3 is TGTGCTAGTAGCTTAGAGTGGACTAGTGGGAGCCACAATGAACAGTTCTTC. As protein: CASSLEWTSGSHNEQFF.

For this clonotype: Germline and junction disagree at one end, which may indicate a read error. V usage is TRBV4-1 and J usage is TRBJ2-7; the D call may be TRBD1 or TRBD2 (5 bases each). Germline CDR1 is MGHRA and CDR2 is YSYEKL. CDR3 length equals 16 residues. The CDR3 bases are TGCGCCAGCAGCCAAGATTCCACGGGGCGCTCCTACGAGCAGTATTTC. It encodes CASSQDSTGRSYEQYF.

For this clonotype: Relative to the germline gene, one junction end is altered; a read error may explain this. The chain combines TRBV12-3 or TRBV12-4 with TRBJ1-6, with D perhaps matching TRBD1 (5 bases). This CDR3 has 16 amino acids. Here the CDR3 reads CASSFRGDSLGSLLHF. CDR3 coding DNA: TGTGCCAGTAGTTTTCGAGGGGACTCCCTCGGATCACTCCTCCACTTT.

On this clonotype: This sequence may be a read error, since a much larger clone differs from it by one base. This chain links TRBV20-1 with TRBJ2-3; 7 nucleotides line up with TRBD1. This CDR3 contains 15 residues. Trimming took 5 bases from V and 1 from J; bases not matched to a gene: 9. Germline-derived CDR1 and CDR2 are DFQATT and SNEGSKA (reference sequence). CDR3 residues: CSAYEGATCTDTQYF. The CDR3 region has the DNA TGCAGTGCTTACGAGGGGGCGACCTGCACAGATACGCAGTATTTT.

To note about this clonotype: Since a much larger clone is just one base distant, this may be a read error. The rearrangement uses TRBV12-3 or TRBV12-4 and TRBJ2-1; D call uncertain. CDR3 length: 14 residues. The CDR3: CAISFDAQYNEQFF. The CDR3 DNA reads as TGTGCCATCAGTTTCGACGCCCAATACAATGAGCAGTTCTTC.

The CDR3: CSAMALGLEGGYTF. The CDR3 DNA sequence: TGCAGTGCTATGGCCCTGGGATTGGAGGGAGGCTACACCTTC. The V and J genes are TRBV20-1 and TRBJ1-2; D gene unclear. This CDR3 contains 14 residues. The V and J ends lost 4 bases and 8 bases respectively, with 20 bases between them. The germline gives CDR1 DFQATT, CDR2 SNEGSKA (reference sequence).

With respect to this clonotype: A much bigger clone sits one base away, suggesting this may be a read error. The chain carries TRBV5-1 and TRBJ1-1, with D possibly TRBD1 on 5 matching bases. Germline CDR1 reads SGHRS; CDR2 reads YFSETQ. The CDR3 loop spans 15 amino acids. Trimming removed 4 bases from V and 8 bases from J, with 21 bases in between. The CDR3 DNA sequence: TGCGCCAGCAGCCGGGGCCGGGTCAGTCCGTCGGAAGCTTTCTTT. As protein: CASSRGRVSPSEAFF. The full variable domain, completed using reference TRBV5-1 and TRBJ1-1, is KAGVTQTPRYLIKTRGQQVTLSCSPISGHRSVSWYQQTPGQGLQFLFEYFSETQRNKGNFPGRFSGRQFSNSRSEMNVSTLELGDSALYLCASSRGRVSPSEAFFGQGTRLTVV.

This clonotype was detected ten times or more. This chain uses TRBV4-1 with TRBJ2-5, with D possibly being TRBD2 (7 bases). V was cut by 4 bases and J by 5 bases, with 11 bases left in between. This CDR3 is built from 13 residues. Germline V gives CDR1 MGHRA, CDR2 YSYEKL. CDR3 sequence reads: CASSPGGPETQYF. In DNA form, the CDR3 reads TGCGCCAGCAGCCCCGGGGGGCCGGAGACCCAGTACTTC.

With respect to this clonotype: At one end the junction does not follow the germline gene, possibly because of a read error. The chain employs TRBV5-4 and TRBJ2-7; a possible D gene is TRBD1 (6 bases). The CDR3 extends over 15 amino acids. Germline CDR1 and CDR2: SGHNT and YYREEE (reference sequence). CDR3 sequence: CASSLQGQISHEQYF. The DNA of the CDR3 is TGTGCCAGCAGCCTTCAAGGACAGATCTCCCACGAGCAGTACTTC.

DNA for the CDR3: TGTGTCACCAGTATACTCGATTTATACGGGCGCGACTCCTACGAGCAGTACTTC. It encodes CVTSILDLYGRDSYEQYF. The V and J genes are TRBV12-3 or TRBV12-4 and TRBJ2-7; no clear D. CDR3 length: 18 residues.